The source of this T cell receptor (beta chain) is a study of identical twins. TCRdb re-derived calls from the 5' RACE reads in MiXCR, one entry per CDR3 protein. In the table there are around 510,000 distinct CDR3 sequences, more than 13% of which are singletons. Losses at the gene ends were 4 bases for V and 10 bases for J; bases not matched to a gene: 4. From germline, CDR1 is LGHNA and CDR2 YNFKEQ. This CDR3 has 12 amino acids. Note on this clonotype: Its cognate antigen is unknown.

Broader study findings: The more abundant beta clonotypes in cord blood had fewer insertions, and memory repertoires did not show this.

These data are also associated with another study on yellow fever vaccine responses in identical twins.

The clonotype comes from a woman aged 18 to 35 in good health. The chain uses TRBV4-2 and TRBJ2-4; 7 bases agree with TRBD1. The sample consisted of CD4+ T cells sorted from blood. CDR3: CASSLDREIQYF. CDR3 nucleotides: TGTGCCAGCAGCCTCGACAGGGAGATTCAGTACTTC.